In its sample, the clone carrying this TCR beta chain was seen a few times. Its antigen is still unknown. Sequencing libraries for TCR beta were prepared with iRepertoire HTBI primers and Arm-PCR of CDR3 regions. The authors' processing: 62 TRBV and 11 to 15 TRBJ segments were identified across samples. TCRdb reanalysed the multiplex PCR reads using MiXCR and keeps one entry per CDR3 protein. It is TCRdb's table, rather than the study itself, that gives the V and J calls and clone size. The top ten clones hold less than 9% of a sample with 450,000 or so distinct CDR3 sequences, less than 25% of them seen once. This sample was included in a study of regulatory T cells in long-lasting Graves disease. Time point meaning: persistent/refractory GD, antithyroid drugs over 5 years with positive TRAb. Researchers made the TCR library from RNA that was extracted from PBMCs. The diagnosis of Graves' disease used American Thyroid Association guidelines.

The germline V gene has CDR1 SGDLS and CDR2 YYNGEE. The CDR3 totals 11 residues. V lost 3 bases and J 11 bases, leaving 11 bases between the germline ends. Study outcomes and limitations: Having only a small sample size may have limited accuracy. Comparison showed that persistent patients shared more public clonotypes (about 3,000) than new patients (roughly 1,000).

Source: peripheral blood mononuclear cells (PBMCs), taken when the disease was refractory, from a patient treated with antithyroid drugs. V and J are TRBV9 and TRBJ2-5; D is undetermined. This receptor was identified in a female donor with Graves disease. CDR3 DNA: TGTGCCAGCAGCGCCCTCATGGAGCAGTACTTC. Translating it yields CASSALMEQYF.